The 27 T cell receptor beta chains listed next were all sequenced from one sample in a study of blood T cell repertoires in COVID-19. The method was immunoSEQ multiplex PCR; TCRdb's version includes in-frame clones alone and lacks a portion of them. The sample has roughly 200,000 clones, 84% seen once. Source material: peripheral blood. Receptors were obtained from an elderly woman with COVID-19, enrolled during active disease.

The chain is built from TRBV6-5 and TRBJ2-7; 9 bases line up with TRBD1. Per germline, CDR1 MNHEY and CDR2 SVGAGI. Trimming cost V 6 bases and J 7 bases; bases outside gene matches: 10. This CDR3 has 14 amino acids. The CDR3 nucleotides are TGTGCCAGCAGAAGTACAGGGGGCGTTAATGAGCAGTACTTC. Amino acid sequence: CASRSTGGVNEQYF.

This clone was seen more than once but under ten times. CDR3 sequence reads: CASSGHRMNTEAFF. The DNA of the CDR3 is TGTGCCAGCAGTGGACACCGAATGAACACTGAAGCTTTCTTT. The chain recombines TRBV2 with TRBJ1-1; D is uncertain. CDR1 and CDR2 from the germline V gene are SNHLY and FYNNEI. The ends were cut back, 4 bases at V and 0 bases at J, with 9 bases in the middle. The CDR3 covers 14 residues.

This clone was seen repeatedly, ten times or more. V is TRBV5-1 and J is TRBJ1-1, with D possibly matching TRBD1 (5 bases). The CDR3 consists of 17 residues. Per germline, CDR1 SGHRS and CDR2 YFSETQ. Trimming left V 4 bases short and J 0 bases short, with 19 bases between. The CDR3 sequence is CASSPSTAQVMNTEAFF. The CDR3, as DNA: TGCGCCAGCAGCCCAAGCACCGCACAGGTCATGAACACTGAAGCTTTCTTT.

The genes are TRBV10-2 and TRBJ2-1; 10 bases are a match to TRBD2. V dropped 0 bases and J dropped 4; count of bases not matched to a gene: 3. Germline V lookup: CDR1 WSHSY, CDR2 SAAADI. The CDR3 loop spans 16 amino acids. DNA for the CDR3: TGCGCCAGCAGTGAGTCACGAGCGGGAGGGTACAATGAGCAGTTCTTC. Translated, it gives CASSESRAGGYNEQFF.

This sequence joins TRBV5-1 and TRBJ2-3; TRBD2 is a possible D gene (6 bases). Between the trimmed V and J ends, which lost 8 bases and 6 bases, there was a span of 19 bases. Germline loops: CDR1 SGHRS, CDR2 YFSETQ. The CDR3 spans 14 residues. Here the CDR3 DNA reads TGCGCCAGTCGACCCACTAGCCCTAGGGATACGCAGTATTTT. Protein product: CASRPTSPRDTQYF.

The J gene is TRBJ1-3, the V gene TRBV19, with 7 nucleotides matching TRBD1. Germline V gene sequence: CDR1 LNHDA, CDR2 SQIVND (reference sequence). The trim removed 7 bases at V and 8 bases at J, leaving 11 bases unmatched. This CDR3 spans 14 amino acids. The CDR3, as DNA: TGTGCCAGTAAGCCTCCAGGGGGTTTGGACACCATATATTTT. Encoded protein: CASKPPGGLDTIYF.

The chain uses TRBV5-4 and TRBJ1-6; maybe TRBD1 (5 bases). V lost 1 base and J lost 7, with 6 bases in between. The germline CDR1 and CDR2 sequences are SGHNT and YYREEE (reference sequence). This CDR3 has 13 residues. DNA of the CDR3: TGTGCCAGCAGCTTGAAGGGGAATTCACCCCTCCACTTT. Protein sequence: CASSLKGNSPLHF.

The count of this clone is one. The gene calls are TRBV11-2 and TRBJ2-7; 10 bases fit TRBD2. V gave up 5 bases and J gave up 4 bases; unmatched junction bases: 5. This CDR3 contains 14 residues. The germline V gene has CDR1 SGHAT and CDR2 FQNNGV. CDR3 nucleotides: TGTGCCAGCAGCAGTACAGCGGGAGGGTACGAGCAGTACTTC. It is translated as CASSSTAGGYEQYF. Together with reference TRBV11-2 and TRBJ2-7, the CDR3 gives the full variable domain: EAGVAQSPRYKIIEKRQSVAFWCNPISGHATLYWYQQILGQGPKLLIQFQNNGVVDDSQLPKDRFSAERLKGVDSTLKIQPAKLEDSAVYLCASSSTAGGYEQYFGPGTRLTVT.

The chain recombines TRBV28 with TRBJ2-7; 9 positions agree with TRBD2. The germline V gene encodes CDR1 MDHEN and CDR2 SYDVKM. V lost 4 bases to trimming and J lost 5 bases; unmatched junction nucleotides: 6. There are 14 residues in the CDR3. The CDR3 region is CASSSAGGPDEQYF. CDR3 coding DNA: TGTGCCAGCAGTTCCGCGGGAGGGCCGGACGAGCAGTACTTC.

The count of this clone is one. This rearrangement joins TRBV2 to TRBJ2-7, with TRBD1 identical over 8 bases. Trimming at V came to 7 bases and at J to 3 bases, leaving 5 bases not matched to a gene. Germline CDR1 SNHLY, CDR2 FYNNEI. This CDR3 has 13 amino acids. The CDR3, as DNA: TGTGCCAGCAAGACTGACAGGGGCTACGAGCAGTACTTC. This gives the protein CASKTDRGYEQYF.

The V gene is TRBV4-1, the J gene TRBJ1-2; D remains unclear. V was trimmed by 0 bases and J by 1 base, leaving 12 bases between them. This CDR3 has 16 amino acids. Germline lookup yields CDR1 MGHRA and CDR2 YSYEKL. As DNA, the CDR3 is TGCGCCAGCAGCCAAGATTTAAACACCATTAACTATGGCTACACCTTC. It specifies CASSQDLNTINYGYTF.

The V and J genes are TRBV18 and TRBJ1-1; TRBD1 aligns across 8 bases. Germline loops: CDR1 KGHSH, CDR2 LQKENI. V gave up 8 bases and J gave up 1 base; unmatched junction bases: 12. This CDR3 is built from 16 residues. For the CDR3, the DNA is TGTGCCAGCCGGGTCGGGGCAGGGGGCCCGAACACTGAAGCTTTCTTT. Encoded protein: CASRVGAGGPNTEAFF.

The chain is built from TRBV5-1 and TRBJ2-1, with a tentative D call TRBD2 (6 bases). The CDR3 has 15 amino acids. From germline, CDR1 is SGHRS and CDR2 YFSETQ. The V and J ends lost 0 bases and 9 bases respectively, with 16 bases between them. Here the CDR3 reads CASSLVEGRRSEQFF. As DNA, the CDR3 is TGCGCCAGCAGCTTGGTGGAGGGTCGGCGGAGTGAGCAGTTCTTC.

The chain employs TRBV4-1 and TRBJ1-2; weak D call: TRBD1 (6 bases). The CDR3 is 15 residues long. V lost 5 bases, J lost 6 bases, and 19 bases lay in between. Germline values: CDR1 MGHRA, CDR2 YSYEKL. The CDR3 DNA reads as TGCGCCAGCAGCATACGACAGGTGGTCGGCCATGGCTACACCTTC. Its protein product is CASSIRQVVGHGYTF.

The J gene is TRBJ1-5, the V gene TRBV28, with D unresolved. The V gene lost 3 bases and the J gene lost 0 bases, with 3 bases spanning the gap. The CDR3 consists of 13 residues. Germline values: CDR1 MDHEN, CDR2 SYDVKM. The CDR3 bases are TGTGCCAGCAGTTTTAATAGCAATCAGCCCCAGCATTTT. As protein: CASSFNSNQPQHF.

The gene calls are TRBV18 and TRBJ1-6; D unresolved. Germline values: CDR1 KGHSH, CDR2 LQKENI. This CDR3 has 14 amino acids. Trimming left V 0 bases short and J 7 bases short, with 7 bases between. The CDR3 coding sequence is TGTGCCAGCTCACCACCGACACAGAATTCACCCCTCCACTTT. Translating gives CASSPPTQNSPLHF. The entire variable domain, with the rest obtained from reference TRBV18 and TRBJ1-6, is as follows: NAGVMQNPRHLVRRRGQEARLRCSPMKGHSHVYWYRQLPEEGLKFMVYLQKENIIDESGMPKERFSAEFPKEGPSILRIQQVVRGDSAAYFCASSPPTQNSPLHFGNGTRLTVT.

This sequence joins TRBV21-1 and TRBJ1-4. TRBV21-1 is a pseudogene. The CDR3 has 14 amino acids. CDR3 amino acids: CASSTGERTEKLFF. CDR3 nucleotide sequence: TGTGCCAGCAGCACCGGGGAGAGGACTGAAAAACTGTTTTTT.

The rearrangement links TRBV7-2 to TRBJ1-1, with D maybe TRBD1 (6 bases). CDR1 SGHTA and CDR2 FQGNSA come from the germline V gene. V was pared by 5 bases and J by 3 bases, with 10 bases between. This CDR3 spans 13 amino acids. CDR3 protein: CASSPGVYTEAFF. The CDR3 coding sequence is TGTGCCAGCAGCCCAGGGGTTTACACTGAAGCTTTCTTT.

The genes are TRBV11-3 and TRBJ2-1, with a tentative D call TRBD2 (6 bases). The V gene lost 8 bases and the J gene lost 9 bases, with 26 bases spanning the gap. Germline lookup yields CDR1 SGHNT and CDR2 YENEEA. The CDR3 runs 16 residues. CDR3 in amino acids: CASSPGGTRGSGEQFF. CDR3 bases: TGTGCCAGCTCTCCTGGGGGGACTCGGGGAAGCGGTGAGCAGTTCTTC.

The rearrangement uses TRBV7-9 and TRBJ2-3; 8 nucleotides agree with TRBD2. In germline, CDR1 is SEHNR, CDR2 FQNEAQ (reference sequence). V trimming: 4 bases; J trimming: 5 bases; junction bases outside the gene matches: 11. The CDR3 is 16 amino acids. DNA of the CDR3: TGTGCCAGCAGCTCTAGGGGCCTAGCGGGCCTAGATACGCAGTATTTT. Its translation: CASSSRGLAGLDTQYF.

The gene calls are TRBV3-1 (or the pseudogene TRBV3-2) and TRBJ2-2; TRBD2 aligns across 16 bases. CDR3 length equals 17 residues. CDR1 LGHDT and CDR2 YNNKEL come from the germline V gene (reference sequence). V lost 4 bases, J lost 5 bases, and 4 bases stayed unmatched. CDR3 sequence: CASSPWGLAGGTGELFF. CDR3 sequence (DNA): TGTGCCAGCAGCCCCTGGGGACTAGCGGGGGGGACCGGGGAGCTGTTTTTT.

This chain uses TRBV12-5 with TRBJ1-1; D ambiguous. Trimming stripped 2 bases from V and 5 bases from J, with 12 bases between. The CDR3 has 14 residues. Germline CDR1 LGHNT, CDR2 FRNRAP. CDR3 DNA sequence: TGTGCTAGTGGTTTGCCCGTATCGGGTACTGAAGCTTTCTTT. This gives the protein CASGLPVSGTEAFF. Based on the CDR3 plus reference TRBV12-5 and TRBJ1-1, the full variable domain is DARVTQTPRHKVTEMGQEVTMRCQPILGHNTVFWYRQTMMQGLELLAYFRNRAPLDDSGMPKDRFSAEMPDATLATLKIQPSEPRDSAVYFCASGLPVSGTEAFFGQGTRLTVV.

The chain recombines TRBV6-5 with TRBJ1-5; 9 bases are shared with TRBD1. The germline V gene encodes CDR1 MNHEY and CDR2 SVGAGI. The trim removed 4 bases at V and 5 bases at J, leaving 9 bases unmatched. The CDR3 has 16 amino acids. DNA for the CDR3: TGTGCCAGCAGTTCCACCCACAGGGGGCAATATCAGCCCCAGCATTTT. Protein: CASSSTHRGQYQPQHF.

As DNA, the CDR3 is TGTGCCAGCACATTGTACCCACCGGGACAACAAGCCTCCTACGAGCAGTACTTC. This translates into CASTLYPPGQQASYEQYF. The chain joins TRBV27 to TRBJ2-7; TRBD1 is a possible D gene (6 bases). Germline CDR1 reads MNHEY; CDR2 reads SMNVEV (reference sequence). V was cut by 7 bases and J by 0 bases, with 25 bases left in between. CDR3 length equals 18 residues.

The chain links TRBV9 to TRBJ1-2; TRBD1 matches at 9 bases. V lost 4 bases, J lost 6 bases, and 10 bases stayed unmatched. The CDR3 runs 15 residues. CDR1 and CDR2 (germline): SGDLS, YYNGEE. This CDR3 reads CASSRGQGGRDGYTF. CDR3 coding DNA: TGTGCCAGCAGCAGGGGACAGGGCGGAAGGGATGGCTACACCTTC.

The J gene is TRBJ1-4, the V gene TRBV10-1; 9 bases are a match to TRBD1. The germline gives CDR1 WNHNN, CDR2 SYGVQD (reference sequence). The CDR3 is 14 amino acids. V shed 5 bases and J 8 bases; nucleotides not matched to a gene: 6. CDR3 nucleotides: TGCGCCAGCAGTAGGACAGGGGAGTACGAAAAACTGTTTTTT. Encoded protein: CASSRTGEYEKLFF.

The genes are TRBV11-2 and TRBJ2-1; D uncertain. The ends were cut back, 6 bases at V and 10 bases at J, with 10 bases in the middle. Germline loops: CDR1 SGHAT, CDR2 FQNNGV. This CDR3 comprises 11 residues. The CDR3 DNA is TGTGCCAGCAGTTTCCGTCGGGAGCAGTTCTTC. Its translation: CASSFRREQFF.